This T cell receptor (beta chain) was recorded in a study of T cell responses to AZD1222 COVID-19 vaccine. Clones were sequenced by immunoSEQ multiplex PCR, and TCRdb holds only the in-frame ones, with some missing. The sample holds 100,000 to 150,000 clones; 70% to 90% are singletons and the top ten take just over 3.5%. The CDR3 covers 13 residues. V lost 4 bases and J 6 bases, leaving 13 bases between the germline ends. CDR1 and CDR2 (germline): MNHEY, SVGEGT. The sample here was peripheral blood, taken 28 days after the second AZD1222 dose. The clonotype was recovered from an adult who received the AZD1222 COVID-19 vaccine. This chain connects TRBV6-2 or TRBV6-3 to TRBJ2-7; TRBD2 is a possible D gene (5 bases). CDR3 sequence (DNA): TGTGCCAGCAGTTCGTACGGACTGGGCGAGCAGTACTTC. Its protein is CASSSYGLGEQYF.